This passage covers 24 T cell receptor beta chains from one sample sequenced in a study of cytomegalovirus exposure and HLA in healthy donors. The primer mix had 60 Vbeta and 13 Jbeta primers. Generated by immunoSEQ multiplex PCR, the TCRdb table keeps only in-frame clones and is missing some. This table has about 160,000 clones, approximately 81% appearing once. Material for sequencing was PBMCs. These receptors were taken from a woman aged 25 to 39 in good health and CMV-seropositive.

This clone was counted a few times. The CDR3 here is CASSIQQDYEQYF. The CDR3 coding sequence is TGTGCCAGTAGTATCCAACAGGACTACGAGCAGTACTTC. V gene TRBV19 combines with J gene TRBJ2-7; TRBD1 is a possible D gene (5 bases). The germline V gene has CDR1 LNHDA and CDR2 SQIVND (reference sequence). The CDR3 is 13 amino acids. The V end lost 3 bases, the J end lost 3 bases, and 9 bases lay between the germline ends.

In DNA, the CDR3 is TGTGCCAGCAGCTATACACAGGGCCCCTATGGCTACACCTTC. Its protein is CASSYTQGPYGYTF. The rearrangement links TRBV11-2 to TRBJ1-2, with TRBD1 as a possible D gene (6 bases). The CDR3 length is 14 residues. V gave up 4 bases and J gave up 4 bases, with 13 bases separating them. The germline V gene has CDR1 SGHAT and CDR2 FQNNGV.

V usage is TRBV28 and J usage is TRBJ2-7, with a possible D match to TRBD2 (6 bases). The CDR3 length is 11 residues. V lost 8 bases and J 3 bases, leaving 8 bases between the germline ends. From germline, CDR1 is MDHEN and CDR2 SYDVKM. The CDR3 loop reads CASGDFYEQYF. The CDR3 DNA reads TGTGCCAGCGGGGACTTCTACGAGCAGTACTTC.

The chain uses TRBV7-9 and TRBJ2-1, with TRBD2 identical over 7 bases. Germline lookup yields CDR1 SEHNR and CDR2 FQNEAQ (reference sequence). With 5 bases clipped from V and 8 bases from J, the junction kept 3 bases outside the gene matches. CDR3 size: 12 residues. The CDR3 sequence is CASSAGVYEQFF. CDR3 nucleotide sequence: TGTGCCAGCAGCGCGGGGGTCTATGAGCAGTTCTTC.

V gene TRBV18 combines with J gene TRBJ1-3; D remains ambiguous. Germline V CDR1 and CDR2: KGHSH, LQKENI. V was shortened by 10 bases and J by 4 bases, with 20 bases between the two germline ends. The CDR3 runs to 15 residues. The CDR3 here is CATRRGVTYGNTIYF. The CDR3 nucleotides read TGTGCCACCCGACGCGGGGTAACTTACGGAAACACCATATATTTT.

The rearrangement joins TRBV6-6 to TRBJ2-1; 10 nucleotides line up with TRBD1. The length of the CDR3 is 15 residues. The germline CDR1 and CDR2 sequences are MNHNY and SVGAGI (reference sequence). The junction had 5 bases not matched to a gene; V was cut back by 5 bases and J by 4 bases. The CDR3: CASSTGTGEYNEQFF. The CDR3 DNA follows: TGTGCCAGCAGTACCGGGACAGGGGAATACAATGAGCAGTTCTTC.

The chain carries TRBV9 and TRBJ1-2; no firm D call. CDR1 SGDLS and CDR2 YYNGEE come from the germline V gene. The length of the CDR3 is 15 residues. V shed 2 bases and J shed 7 bases, with 18 bases lying between them. CDR3 nucleotide sequence: TGTGCCAGCAGCGTCGACCCCGACGGGTCGGGTGGCTACACCTTC. Translating it yields CASSVDPDGSGGYTF.

V is TRBV19 and J is TRBJ2-2; TRBD1 agrees at 8 bases. Unmatched junction bases numbered 17, after V lost 5 bases and J lost 0 bases. CDR3 length equals 20 residues. The germline V gene encodes CDR1 LNHDA and CDR2 SQIVND (reference sequence). The CDR3 DNA follows: TGTGCCAGTAGTTATATTTGGCAGGGGGCGCTAAGTCCGAACACCGGGGAGCTGTTTTTT. The encoded protein is CASSYIWQGALSPNTGELFF.

The V and J genes are TRBV4-3 and TRBJ2-7, with D hard to call. There are 16 residues in the CDR3. Germline V gene lookup returns CDR1 LGHNA and CDR2 YSLEER. The V gene lost 0 bases and the J gene lost 2 bases, with 14 bases spanning the gap. In DNA, the CDR3 is TGCGCCAGCAGCCAAGATTTATTGGGCAGTACCTACGAGCAGTACTTC. It is translated as CASSQDLLGSTYEQYF.

There are many counts of this clone. J is TRBJ2-2 and V is TRBV19, with TRBD1 matching over 8 bases. The CDR3 sequence is 15 residues long. The ends lost 6 bases at V and 3 bases at J; junction bases unmatched: 6. Germline CDR1 and CDR2: LNHDA and SQIVND (reference sequence). The CDR3: CASRKDRAYTGELFF. CDR3 DNA: TGTGCCAGTAGGAAGGACAGGGCATACACCGGGGAGCTGTTTTTT.

V gene TRBV13 combines with J gene TRBJ2-7; D uncertain. V was clipped by 0 bases and J by 6 bases, with 6 bases between them. This CDR3 comprises 12 residues. Germline V gene sequence: CDR1 PRHDT, CDR2 FYEKMQ (reference sequence). For the CDR3, the DNA is TGTGCCAGCAGCTTAGGTGACTCCGAGCAGTACTTC. Encoded protein: CASSLGDSEQYF.

The chain joins TRBV9 to TRBJ2-1; a possible D gene is TRBD1 (5 bases). CDR1 is SGDLS, CDR2 YYNGEE, per germline. The CDR3 spans 14 residues. The ends were cut back, 5 bases at V and 6 bases at J, with 15 bases in the middle. The CDR3 DNA reads as TGTGCCAGCAGTCCATACGGTCAGGGCAATGAGCAGTTCTTC. This gives the protein CASSPYGQGNEQFF.

The chain couples TRBV9 to TRBJ2-1, with TRBD2 as a possible D gene (6 bases). The CDR3 is 15 residues long. V lost 4 bases and J lost 6, with 17 bases in between. Germline V gene data show CDR1 as SGDLS and CDR2 as YYNGEE. The CDR3 loop reads CASSTGLNDLNEQFF. The DNA for the CDR3 is TGTGCCAGCAGCACCGGACTAAACGATCTCAATGAGCAGTTCTTC.

This clone has just a few counts. This chain joins TRBV6-6 and TRBJ1-1; no reliable D call. This CDR3 region has 15 residues. The V and J ends lost 2 bases and 4 bases respectively, with 14 bases between them. Germline lookup yields CDR1 MNHNY and CDR2 SVGAGI (reference sequence). The CDR3 loop reads CASSYHPPGSTEAFF. The CDR3 DNA reads as TGTGCCAGCAGTTACCATCCCCCGGGGTCCACTGAAGCTTTCTTT.

This clone has only one observation. Other DNA sequences in this sample translate to the same CDR3. The chain joins TRBV28 to TRBJ1-2; D is perhaps TRBD1 (6 bases). Trimming pared 2 bases from V and 4 bases from J, leaving 11 bases between. Per germline, CDR1 MDHEN and CDR2 SYDVKM. This CDR3 is built from 14 residues. The CDR3 here is CASSLGGTTYGYTF. As DNA, the CDR3 is TGTGCCAGCAGTTTAGGTGGGACAACCTATGGCTACACCTTC.

The V gene is TRBV11-3, the J gene TRBJ2-2, with 7 positions matching TRBD1. Germline trimming cut 5 bases from V and 0 bases from J; bases unmatched to any gene: 9. The CDR3 contains 17 residues. Germline CDR1 reads SGHNT; CDR2 reads YENEEA. The CDR3 DNA sequence: TGTGCCAGCAGCACGCACCGGGACAGCTCGAACACCGGGGAGCTGTTTTTT. Amino acid sequence: CASSTHRDSSNTGELFF. Full variable domain (remainder filled in from reference TRBV11-3 and TRBJ2-2): EAGVVQSPRYKIIEKKQPVAFWCNPISGHNTLYWYLQNLGQGPELLIRYENEEAVDDSQLPKDRFSAERLKGVDSTLKIQPAELGDSAVYLCASSTHRDSSNTGELFFGEGSRLTVL.

This clone has only one observation. J is TRBJ1-1 and V is TRBV11-1, with 8 bases matching TRBD1. Germline assignment: CDR1 SGHAT and CDR2 FQDESV (reference sequence). J was trimmed by 1 base and V by 5 bases; bases with no gene match: 3. The CDR3 covers 14 residues. CDR3 DNA: TGTGCCAGCAGCACTACAGGGGGGAACACTGAAGCTTTCTTT. Encoded protein: CASSTTGGNTEAFF.

This CDR3 is CASSLAPGYEQYF. CDR3 DNA sequence: TGTGCCAGCAGCTTAGCCCCAGGGTACGAGCAGTACTTC. V and J are TRBV11-2 and TRBJ2-7, with a possible D match to TRBD1 (5 bases). Trimming took 1 base from V and 4 from J, leaving 8 bases between them. Germline values: CDR1 SGHAT, CDR2 FQNNGV. This CDR3 is 13 amino acids long. Variable domain in full (rest from reference TRBV11-2 and TRBJ2-7): EAGVAQSPRYKIIEKRQSVAFWCNPISGHATLYWYQQILGQGPKLLIQFQNNGVVDDSQLPKDRFSAERLKGVDSTLKIQPAKLEDSAVYLCASSLAPGYEQYFGPGTRLTVT.

The chain uses TRBV7-9 and TRBJ2-3; TRBD2 is a possible D gene (7 bases). Germline CDR1 is SEHNR and CDR2 is FQNEAQ (reference sequence). V was cut by 5 bases and J by 3 bases, with 15 bases left in between. The CDR3 totals 15 residues. CDR3 sequence: CASSPWGGATDTQYF. The CDR3 DNA reads as TGTGCCAGCAGCCCGTGGGGGGGGGCTACAGATACGCAGTATTTT.

The chain recombines TRBV28 with TRBJ2-1, with D possibly TRBD1 on 6 matching bases. The V gene lost 4 bases and the J gene lost 7 bases, with 11 bases spanning the gap. The CDR3 runs to 13 residues. Germline V CDR1 and CDR2: MDHEN, SYDVKM. CDR3 coding DNA: TGTGCCAGCAGTTACAGGGTATGGAATGAGCAGTTCTTC. Translation: CASSYRVWNEQFF.

The rearrangement uses TRBV14 and TRBJ1-4; D perhaps matches TRBD1 (6 bases). From germline, CDR1 is SGHDN and CDR2 FVKESK. Trimming pared 4 bases from V and 5 bases from J, leaving 11 bases between. CDR3 length: 14 residues. The CDR3: CASSLGADNEKLFF. The DNA for the CDR3 is TGTGCCAGCAGCCTGGGGGCAGACAATGAAAAACTGTTTTTT. The full variable domain, completed using reference TRBV14 and TRBJ1-4, is EAGVTQFPSHSVIEKGQTVTLRCDPISGHDNLYWYRRVMGKEIKFLLHFVKESKQDESGMPNNRFLAERTGGTYSTLKVQPAELEDSGVYFCASSLGADNEKLFFGSGTQLSVL.

The chain is built from TRBV5-4 and TRBJ1-1, with TRBD1 matching 8 bases. The germline V gene encodes CDR1 SGHNT and CDR2 YYREEE (reference sequence). The CDR3 runs to 16 residues. The V segment lost 2 bases and the J segment 1 base; nucleotides outside the gene matches: 7. The CDR3 coding sequence is TGTGCCAGCAGCTTCGGCACAGGGGGGCAGAACACTGAAGCTTTCTTT. Translated, it gives CASSFGTGGQNTEAFF.

The gene calls are TRBV28 and TRBJ2-2; perhaps TRBD1 as D (5 bases). Deletions cut 6 bases from V and 3 bases from J, with 17 bases between. In germline, CDR1 is MDHEN, CDR2 SYDVKM. This CDR3 region has 16 residues. In DNA, the CDR3 is TGTGCCAGCAGAGTAGAGCGTGGGGCGTACACCGGGGAGCTGTTTTTT. Translation: CASRVERGAYTGELFF. The entire variable domain, with the rest obtained from reference TRBV28 and TRBJ2-2, is as follows: DVKVTQSSRYLVKRTGEKVFLECVQDMDHENMFWYRQDPGLGLRLIYFSYDVKMKEKGDIPEGYSVSREKKERFSLILESASTNQTSMYLCASRVERGAYTGELFFGEGSRLTVL.

Concerning this clone itself: The germline gene is not matched at one end of the junction; a read error may be the cause. This chain uses TRBV18 with TRBJ2-2; tentative D call: TRBD2 (6 bases). Per the germline V gene, CDR1 is KGHSH and CDR2 is LQKENI. This CDR3 contains 17 residues. CDR3 in amino acids: CASSPSAGLSNTGKLFF. The CDR3, as DNA: TGTGCCAGCTCACCTAGCGCGGGGCTCTCGAACACCGGGAAGCTGTTTTTT. The variable domain in full, with the rest retrieved from reference TRBV18 and TRBJ2-2, is NAGVMQNPRHLVRRRGQEARLRCSPMKGHSHVYWYRQLPEEGLKFMVYLQKENIIDESGMPKERFSAEFPKEGPSILRIQQVVRGDSAAYFCASSPSAGLSNTGKLFFGEGSRLTVL.